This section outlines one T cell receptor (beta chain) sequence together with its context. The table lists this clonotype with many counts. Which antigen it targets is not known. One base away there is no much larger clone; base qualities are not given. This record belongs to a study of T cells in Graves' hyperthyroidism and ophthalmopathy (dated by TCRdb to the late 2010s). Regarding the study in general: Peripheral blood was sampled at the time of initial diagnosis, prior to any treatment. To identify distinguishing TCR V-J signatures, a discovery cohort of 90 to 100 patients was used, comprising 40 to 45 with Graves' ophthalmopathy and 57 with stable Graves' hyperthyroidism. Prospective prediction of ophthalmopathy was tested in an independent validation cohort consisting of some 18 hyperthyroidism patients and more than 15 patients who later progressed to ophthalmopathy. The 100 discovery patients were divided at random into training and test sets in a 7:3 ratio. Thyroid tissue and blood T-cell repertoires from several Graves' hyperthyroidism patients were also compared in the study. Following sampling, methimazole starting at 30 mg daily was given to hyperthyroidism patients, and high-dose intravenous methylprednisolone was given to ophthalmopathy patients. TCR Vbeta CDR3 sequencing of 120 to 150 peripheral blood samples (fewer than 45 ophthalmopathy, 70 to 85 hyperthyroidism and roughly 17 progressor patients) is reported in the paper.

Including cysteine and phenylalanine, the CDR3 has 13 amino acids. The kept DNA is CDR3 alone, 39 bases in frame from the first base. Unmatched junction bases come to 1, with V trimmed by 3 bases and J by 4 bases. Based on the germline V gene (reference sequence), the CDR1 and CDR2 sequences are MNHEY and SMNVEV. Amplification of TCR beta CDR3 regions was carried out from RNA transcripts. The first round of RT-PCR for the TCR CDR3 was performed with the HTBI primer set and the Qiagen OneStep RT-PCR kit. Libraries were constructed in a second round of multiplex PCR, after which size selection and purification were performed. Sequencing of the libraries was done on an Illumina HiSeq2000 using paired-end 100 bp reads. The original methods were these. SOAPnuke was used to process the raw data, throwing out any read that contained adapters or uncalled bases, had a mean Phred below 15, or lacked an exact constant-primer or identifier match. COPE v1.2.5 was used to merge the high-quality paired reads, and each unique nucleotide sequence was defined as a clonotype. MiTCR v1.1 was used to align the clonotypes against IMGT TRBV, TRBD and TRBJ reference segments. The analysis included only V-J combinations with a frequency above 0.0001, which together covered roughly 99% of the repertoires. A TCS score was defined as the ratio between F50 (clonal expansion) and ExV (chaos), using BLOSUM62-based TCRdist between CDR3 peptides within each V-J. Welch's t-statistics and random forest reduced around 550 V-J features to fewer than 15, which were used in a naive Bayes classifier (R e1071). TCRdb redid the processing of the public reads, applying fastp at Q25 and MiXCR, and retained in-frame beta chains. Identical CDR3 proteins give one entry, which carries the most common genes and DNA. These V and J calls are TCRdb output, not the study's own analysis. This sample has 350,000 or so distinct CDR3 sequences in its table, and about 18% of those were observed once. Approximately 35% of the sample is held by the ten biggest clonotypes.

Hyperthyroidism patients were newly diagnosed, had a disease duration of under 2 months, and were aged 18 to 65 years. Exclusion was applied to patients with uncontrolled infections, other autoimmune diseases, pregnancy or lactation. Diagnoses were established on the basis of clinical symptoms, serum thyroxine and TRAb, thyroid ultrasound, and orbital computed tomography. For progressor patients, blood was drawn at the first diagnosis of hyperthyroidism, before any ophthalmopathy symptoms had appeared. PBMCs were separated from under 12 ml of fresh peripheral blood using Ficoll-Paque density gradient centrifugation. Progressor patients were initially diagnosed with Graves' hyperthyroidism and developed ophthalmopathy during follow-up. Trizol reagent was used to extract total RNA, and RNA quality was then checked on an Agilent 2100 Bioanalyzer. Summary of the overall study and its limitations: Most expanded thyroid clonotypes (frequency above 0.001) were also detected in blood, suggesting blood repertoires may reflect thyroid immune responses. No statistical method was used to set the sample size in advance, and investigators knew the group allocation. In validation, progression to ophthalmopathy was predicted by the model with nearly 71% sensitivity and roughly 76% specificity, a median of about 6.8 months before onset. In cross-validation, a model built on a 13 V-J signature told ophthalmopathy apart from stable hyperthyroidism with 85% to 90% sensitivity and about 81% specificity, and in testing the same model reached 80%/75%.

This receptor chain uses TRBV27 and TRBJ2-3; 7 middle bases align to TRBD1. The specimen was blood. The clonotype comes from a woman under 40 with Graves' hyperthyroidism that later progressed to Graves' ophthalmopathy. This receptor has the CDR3 CASSFQGADTQYF. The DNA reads TGTGCCAGCAGTTTCCAGGGGGCAGATACGCAGTATTTT.